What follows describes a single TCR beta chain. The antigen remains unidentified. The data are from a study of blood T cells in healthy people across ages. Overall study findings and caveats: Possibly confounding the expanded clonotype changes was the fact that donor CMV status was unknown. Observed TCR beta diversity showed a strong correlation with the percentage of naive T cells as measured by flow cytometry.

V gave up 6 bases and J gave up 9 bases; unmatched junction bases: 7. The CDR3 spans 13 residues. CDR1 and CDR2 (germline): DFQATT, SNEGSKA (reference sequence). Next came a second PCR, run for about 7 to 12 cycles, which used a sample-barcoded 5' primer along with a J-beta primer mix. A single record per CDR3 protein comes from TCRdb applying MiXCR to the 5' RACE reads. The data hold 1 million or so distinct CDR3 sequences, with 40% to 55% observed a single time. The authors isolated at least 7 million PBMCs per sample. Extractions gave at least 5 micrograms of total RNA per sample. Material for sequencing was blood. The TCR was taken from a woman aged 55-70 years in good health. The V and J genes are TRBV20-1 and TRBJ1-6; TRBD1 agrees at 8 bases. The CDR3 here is CSAGTGGGSPLHF. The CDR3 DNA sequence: TGCAGTGCGGGTACAGGGGGGGGTTCACCCCTCCACTTT.